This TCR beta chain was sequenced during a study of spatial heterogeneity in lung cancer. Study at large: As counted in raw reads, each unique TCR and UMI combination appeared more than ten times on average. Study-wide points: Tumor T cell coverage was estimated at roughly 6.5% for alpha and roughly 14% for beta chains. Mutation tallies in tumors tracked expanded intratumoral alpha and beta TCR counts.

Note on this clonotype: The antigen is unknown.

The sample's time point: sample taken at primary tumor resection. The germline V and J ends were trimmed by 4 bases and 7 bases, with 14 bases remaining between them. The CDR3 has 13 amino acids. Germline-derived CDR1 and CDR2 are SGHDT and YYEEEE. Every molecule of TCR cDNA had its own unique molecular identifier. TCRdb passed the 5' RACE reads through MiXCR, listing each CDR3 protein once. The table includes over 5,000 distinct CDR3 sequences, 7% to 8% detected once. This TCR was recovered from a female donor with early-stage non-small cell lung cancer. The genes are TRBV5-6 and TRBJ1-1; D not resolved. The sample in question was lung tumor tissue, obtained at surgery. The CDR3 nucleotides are TGTGCCAGCAGCCCCGATAAGATCGATGAAGCTTTCTTT. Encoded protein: CASSPDKIDEAFF. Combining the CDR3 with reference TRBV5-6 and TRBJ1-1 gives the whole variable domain DAGVTQSPTHLIKTRGQQVTLRCSPKSGHDTVSWYQQALGQGPQFIFQYYEEEERQRGNFPDRFSGHQFPNYSSELNVNALLLGDSALYLCASSPDKIDEAFFGQGTRLTVV.